A selection of T cell receptor beta chains follows, all from one sample in a study of blood T cell repertoires in COVID-19. The table came from immunoSEQ multiplex PCR; TCRdb's copy has only in-frame clones and leaves some out. This repertoire shows more than 75,000 clones, about 90% found once; its top ten account for about 7.6%. Sequencing input: peripheral blood. The source of these receptors is a woman aged 65 to 85 with acute or convalescent COVID-19. Both conserved end residues are part of each CDR3. The D gene is left open where the match is weak. Rows may omit the clone size; those that give it use once, few, many or a size class.

V gene	D gene	clone size	J gene	CDR3 protein	CDR3 DNA
TRBV29-1	TRBD1	-	TRBJ1-1	CSLWTGEMNTEAFF	TGCAGCCTTTGGACAGGAGAAATGAACACTGAAGCTTTCTTT
TRBV5-4	TRBD1	-	TRBJ2-1	CASSWTGPYNEQFF	TGTGCCAGCAGCTGGACAGGTCCCTACAATGAGCAGTTCTTC
TRBV3-1/TRBV3-2	TRBD2	-	TRBJ2-5	CASSLGTSEETQYF	TGTGCCAGCAGCCTTGGGACTAGCGAAGAGACCCAGTACTTC
TRBV7-2	-	-	TRBJ2-1	CASSLDIAAQFF	TGTGCCAGCAGCTTAGATATAGCGGCGCAGTTCTTC
TRBV7-6	TRBD2	-	TRBJ2-5	CASSAQSTIGRYETQYF	TGTGCCAGCAGCGCCCAGTCCACTATCGGGAGGTACGAGACCCAGTACTTC
TRBV19	-	-	TRBJ1-5	CASSAGTWMDF	TGTGCCAGTAGTGCCGGGACATGGATGGATTTT
TRBV28	TRBD1	-	TRBJ1-2	CASSLGGYRGRGGYTF	TGTGCCAGCAGTTTAGGTGGCTACAGGGGGCGAGGGGGCTACACCTTC
TRBV29-1	-	-	TRBJ1-2	CSTDSYGYTF	TGCAGCACGGACAGCTATGGCTACACCTTC
TRBV27	TRBD2	once	TRBJ2-7	CASSERTSGRSYEQYF	TGTGCCAGCAGCGAACGGACTAGCGGGAGGAGTTACGAGCAGTACTTC
TRBV19	-	-	TRBJ2-1	CASSTGNYEQFF	TGTGCCAGTAGTACAGGGAACTATGAGCAGTTCTTC
TRBV6-5	-	-	TRBJ2-7	CASYNRASSYEQYF	TGTGCCAGCTATAACAGGGCCAGCTCCTACGAGCAGTACTTC
TRBV7-9	TRBD1	once	TRBJ2-7	CASSLATGVYEQYF	TGTGCCAGCAGCTTAGCGACAGGGGTCTACGAGCAGTACTTC
TRBV29-1	-	-	TRBJ1-5	CSVAENSNQPQHF	TGCAGCGTTGCGGAGAATAGCAATCAGCCCCAGCATTTT
TRBV11-1	TRBD1	-	TRBJ1-6	CASSSQGAGSSPLHF	TGTGCCAGCAGCTCCCAGGGGGCTGGGAGTTCACCCCTCCACTTT
TRBV5-1	TRBD2	-	TRBJ2-4	CASSRNDPRLASSQNIQYF	TGCGCCAGCAGCAGAAACGACCCTCGACTAGCTAGTAGCCAAAACATTCAGTACTTC
TRBV5-4	TRBD1	-	TRBJ1-1	CASSNRDSLMWTEAFF	TGTGCCAGCAGCAACCGGGACAGCCTTATGTGGACTGAAGCTTTCTTT
TRBV2	TRBD1	few	TRBJ1-5	CASSETSGGEDQPQHF	TGTGCCAGCAGTGAAACCTCAGGGGGCGAGGATCAGCCCCAGCATTTT
TRBV7-2	-	-	TRBJ2-2	CASSPGTYSRNTGELFF	TGTGCCAGCAGCCCGGGGACTTACTCCAGAAACACCGGGGAGCTGTTTTTT
TRBV14	-	-	TRBJ1-4	CASSQDFGGEKLFF	TGTGCCAGCAGCCAAGATTTCGGGGGGGAAAAACTGTTTTTT
TRBV6-5	-	-	TRBJ1-1	CASSYQTGRMNTEAFF	TGTGCCAGCAGTTACCAAACAGGACGCATGAACACTGAAGCTTTCTTT
TRBV9	TRBD1	-	TRBJ2-7	CASSNYPTGTGDEQYF	TGTGCCAGCAGCAATTACCCTACCGGGACAGGTGACGAGCAGTACTTC
TRBV21-1	-	-	TRBJ2-1	CASSKEREGTYNEQFF	TGTGCCAGCAGCAAAGAGCGAGAGGGAACCTACAATGAGCAGTTCTTC
TRBV6-5	-	-	TRBJ2-7	CASSNNPGNYEQYF	TGTGCCAGCAGTAACAACCCCGGGAACTACGAGCAGTACTTC
TRBV5-1	TRBD1	-	TRBJ1-4	CASSSGQGGEKLFF	TGCGCCAGCAGCTCAGGACAGGGAGGGGAAAAACTGTTTTTT
TRBV18	-	-	TRBJ2-5	CASSPGETQYF	TGTGCCAGCTCACCGGGCGAGACCCAGTACTTC
TRBV5-1	TRBD1	-	TRBJ1-2	CASSPQPGQGATSGYGYTF	TGCGCCAGCAGCCCGCAGCCGGGACAGGGGGCAACCAGCGGCTATGGCTACACCTTC